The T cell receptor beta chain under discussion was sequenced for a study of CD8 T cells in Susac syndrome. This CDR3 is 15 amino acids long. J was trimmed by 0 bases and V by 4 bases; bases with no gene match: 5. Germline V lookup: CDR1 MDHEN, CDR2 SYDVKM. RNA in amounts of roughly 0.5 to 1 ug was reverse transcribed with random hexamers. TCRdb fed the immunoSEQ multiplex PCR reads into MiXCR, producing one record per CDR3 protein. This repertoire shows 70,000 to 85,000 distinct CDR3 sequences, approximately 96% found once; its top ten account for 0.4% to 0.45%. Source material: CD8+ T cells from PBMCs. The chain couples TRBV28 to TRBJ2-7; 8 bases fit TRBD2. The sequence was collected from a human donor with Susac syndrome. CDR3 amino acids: CASSYTGGSSYEQYF. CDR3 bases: TGTGCCAGCAGTTACACGGGAGGGAGCTCCTACGAGCAGTACTTC.